A selection of T cell receptor beta chains follows, all from one sample in a study of graft-versus-host responses after intestinal transplantation. Sequencing used immunoSEQ multiplex PCR; TCRdb keeps in-frame clones, though not all of them. The top ten hold approximately 3.3% of the sample, which has tens of thousands of clones, around 77% seen once. The specimen was ileum tissue, collected 12 days after intestinal transplant. These receptors originate from a human patient who received an intestinal transplant, so some T cells may come from the graft donor. Each CDR3 is given with its conserved first and last residue. The order of the fields is clone size, J gene, D gene, V gene, CDR3 DNA, CDR3 protein. D genes are given only for firm matches. Rows give clone size only sometimes, using once, few, many, or a class for an expanded clone.

abundance: NA; j_gene: TRBJ2-1; d_gene: NA; v_gene: TRBV6-6; CDR3nt: TGTGCCAGCAGTGCGCGGTATGAGCAGTTCTTC; CDR3aa: CASSARYEQFF
abundance: NA; j_gene: TRBJ1-1; d_gene: NA; v_gene: TRBV21-1; CDR3nt: TGTGCCAGCAGTGGGTCGTCCCAGGGGGCGGTCAAGAACACTGAAGCTTTCTTT; CDR3aa: CASSGSSQGAVKNTEAFF
abundance: NA; j_gene: TRBJ2-1; d_gene: TRBD2; v_gene: TRBV6-4; CDR3nt: TGTGCCAGCAATCCGAGCGGGGGGGCCATCAATGAGCAGTTCTTC; CDR3aa: CASNPSGGAINEQFF
abundance: NA; j_gene: TRBJ2-1; d_gene: TRBD2; v_gene: TRBV20-1; CDR3nt: TGCAGTGCCAGCCCGGGAGGGCAGTTCTTC; CDR3aa: CSASPGGQFF
abundance: NA; j_gene: TRBJ1-2; d_gene: TRBD1; v_gene: TRBV4-1; CDR3nt: TGCGCCAGCAGCCCCTCGACAGGGGAAACCTTCTATGGCTACACCTTC; CDR3aa: CASSPSTGETFYGYTF
abundance: NA; j_gene: TRBJ1-5; d_gene: TRBD1; v_gene: TRBV27; CDR3nt: TGTGCCAGCAGTTTAAGAGGGGGCGCGTCGACTGGCAATCAGCCCCAGCATTTT; CDR3aa: CASSLRGGASTGNQPQHF
abundance: NA; j_gene: TRBJ2-7; d_gene: NA; v_gene: TRBV5-6; CDR3nt: TGTGCCAGCAGCTCTTGGGGGCGAAACTCCTACGAGCAGTACTTC; CDR3aa: CASSSWGRNSYEQYF
abundance: NA; j_gene: TRBJ1-2; d_gene: NA; v_gene: TRBV5-1; CDR3nt: TGCGCCAGCAGCTTTCCCACGGCCGACAGCCGCCTTTGGGGTGGCTACACCTTC; CDR3aa: CASSFPTADSRLWGGYTF
abundance: NA; j_gene: TRBJ2-7; d_gene: TRBD1; v_gene: TRBV11-2; CDR3nt: TGTGCCAGCAGCTTAGGCGGGACAGGGGACTACGAGCAGTACTTC; CDR3aa: CASSLGGTGDYEQYF
abundance: NA; j_gene: TRBJ2-3; d_gene: TRBD1; v_gene: TRBV5-8; CDR3nt: TGTGCCAGCAGCTTTGACCCCGGGACAGGGGGGCTGGGGCCCACAGATACGCAGTATTTT; CDR3aa: CASSFDPGTGGLGPTDTQYF
abundance: few; j_gene: TRBJ2-7; d_gene: NA; v_gene: TRBV7-9; CDR3nt: TGTGCCAGCAGCTTGGCCGACTACGAGCAGTACTTC; CDR3aa: CASSLADYEQYF
abundance: once; j_gene: TRBJ2-3; d_gene: TRBD1; v_gene: TRBV5-6; CDR3nt: TGTGCCAGCAGCTTGGGGCCTGACAGGGCCACAGATACGCAGTATTTT; CDR3aa: CASSLGPDRATDTQYF
abundance: NA; j_gene: TRBJ2-3; d_gene: NA; v_gene: TRBV9; CDR3nt: TGTGCCAGCAGCGCGGACATAGTGGAAGATACGCAGTATTTT; CDR3aa: CASSADIVEDTQYF
abundance: NA; j_gene: TRBJ1-1; d_gene: NA; v_gene: TRBV19; CDR3nt: TGTGCCAGTAGTCCCCGGGTGAGCACTGAAGCTTTCTTT; CDR3aa: CASSPRVSTEAFF
abundance: NA; j_gene: TRBJ1-6; d_gene: NA; v_gene: TRBV5-6; CDR3nt: TGTGCCAGCAGCTTAGGGGCAGAACCCCTCCACTTT; CDR3aa: CASSLGAEPLHF
abundance: NA; j_gene: TRBJ2-3; d_gene: TRBD2; v_gene: TRBV5-1; CDR3nt: TGCGCCAGCAGCCTGACGGGACTAAGGGTGGATACGCAGTATTTT; CDR3aa: CASSLTGLRVDTQYF
abundance: NA; j_gene: TRBJ2-5; d_gene: NA; v_gene: TRBV5-1; CDR3nt: TGCGCCAGCAGCTTGGGAGGGGGAGAGACCCAGTACTTC; CDR3aa: CASSLGGGETQYF
abundance: NA; j_gene: TRBJ1-1; d_gene: TRBD1; v_gene: TRBV19; CDR3nt: TGTGCCAGTAGTATAGATCAGGGGGCTGAAGCTTTCTTT; CDR3aa: CASSIDQGAEAFF
abundance: NA; j_gene: TRBJ2-1; d_gene: TRBD1; v_gene: TRBV6-5; CDR3nt: TGTGCCAGCAGTTACGGTCAGGGGGCCTACAATGAGCAGTTCTTC; CDR3aa: CASSYGQGAYNEQFF
abundance: NA; j_gene: TRBJ1-2; d_gene: NA; v_gene: TRBV5-1; CDR3nt: TGCACCAGCAGCTTTAGCGGAAACTATGGCTACACCTTC; CDR3aa: CTSSFSGNYGYTF
abundance: NA; j_gene: TRBJ2-1; d_gene: NA; v_gene: TRBV19; CDR3nt: TGTGCCAGTAGTATCCTAGCTCTTAGCTCCTACAATGAGCAGTTCTTC; CDR3aa: CASSILALSSYNEQFF
abundance: NA; j_gene: TRBJ2-1; d_gene: TRBD2; v_gene: TRBV6-4; CDR3nt: TGTGCCAGCTCCCTCAGCGGGGGAGGCTACAATGAGCAGTTCTTC; CDR3aa: CASSLSGGGYNEQFF
abundance: few; j_gene: TRBJ1-4; d_gene: TRBD1; v_gene: TRBV9; CDR3nt: TGTGCCAGCAGCTTCGGGGACAGTTCCAGGGGGGAAAAACTGTTTTTT; CDR3aa: CASSFGDSSRGEKLFF
abundance: once; j_gene: TRBJ2-5; d_gene: TRBD2; v_gene: TRBV6-1; CDR3nt: TGTGCCAGCGCCGGAATGACTAGCTTGGAGACCCAGTACTTC; CDR3aa: CASAGMTSLETQYF
abundance: once; j_gene: TRBJ1-3; d_gene: NA; v_gene: TRBV7-9; CDR3nt: TGTGCCAGCAGCCGACAAAGGAACTCTGGAAACACCATATATTTT; CDR3aa: CASSRQRNSGNTIYF
abundance: NA; j_gene: TRBJ1-4; d_gene: NA; v_gene: TRBV9; CDR3nt: TGTGCCAGCAGCGCCTCACACGCAACTAATGAAAAACTGTTTTTT; CDR3aa: CASSASHATNEKLFF
abundance: NA; j_gene: TRBJ2-5; d_gene: NA; v_gene: TRBV5-4; CDR3nt: TGTGCCAGCAGCTCTCCAGACCAAGAGACCCAGTACTTC; CDR3aa: CASSSPDQETQYF
abundance: NA; j_gene: TRBJ2-1; d_gene: TRBD2; v_gene: TRBV7-8; CDR3nt: TGTGCCAGCAGCTTAGGCCTAGCGGGCTCGAGCTCCTACAATGAGCAGTTCTTC; CDR3aa: CASSLGLAGSSSYNEQFF
abundance: NA; j_gene: TRBJ2-3; d_gene: NA; v_gene: TRBV5-1; CDR3nt: TGCGCCAGCATGGAGGGTAGCACAGATACGCAGTATTTT; CDR3aa: CASMEGSTDTQYF
abundance: NA; j_gene: TRBJ2-7; d_gene: NA; v_gene: TRBV6-5; CDR3nt: TGTGCCAGCAGTCCGTACGTGGGGCACTACGAGCAGTACTTC; CDR3aa: CASSPYVGHYEQYF
abundance: NA; j_gene: TRBJ1-2; d_gene: NA; v_gene: TRBV6-6; CDR3nt: TGTGCCAGCAGTTACTCGAAGGTTTCAGGGGCCTATGGCTACACCTTC; CDR3aa: CASSYSKVSGAYGYTF
abundance: NA; j_gene: TRBJ1-5; d_gene: NA; v_gene: TRBV28; CDR3nt: TGTGCCAGCAGTTTCGGTCAGCCCCAGCATTTT; CDR3aa: CASSFGQPQHF
abundance: NA; j_gene: TRBJ1-1; d_gene: NA; v_gene: TRBV5-1; CDR3nt: TGCGCCAGCAGCCTAGAGGGCTCGGCAGCTTTCTTT; CDR3aa: CASSLEGSAAFF
abundance: NA; j_gene: TRBJ2-7; d_gene: NA; v_gene: TRBV5-1; CDR3nt: TGCGCCAGCACCCCCCTAGACAGCTACGAGCAGTACTTC; CDR3aa: CASTPLDSYEQYF
abundance: NA; j_gene: TRBJ1-1; d_gene: NA; v_gene: TRBV29-1; CDR3nt: TGCAGCGTTGTAGTGGGGAGTTTGGGCACTGAAGCTTTCTTT; CDR3aa: CSVVVGSLGTEAFF
abundance: NA; j_gene: TRBJ2-3; d_gene: TRBD2; v_gene: TRBV6-5; CDR3nt: TGTGCCAGCAGGCCACTAGCGGGGGGGACAGATACGCAGTATTTT; CDR3aa: CASRPLAGGTDTQYF
abundance: few; j_gene: TRBJ1-6; d_gene: NA; v_gene: TRBV7-3; CDR3nt: TGTGCCAGCAGCTTAAGCGGGGGCTTGGAGTCACCCCTCCACTTT; CDR3aa: CASSLSGGLESPLHF
abundance: NA; j_gene: TRBJ2-3; d_gene: NA; v_gene: TRBV20-1; CDR3nt: TGCAGTGCCCAGGGGGGTCATGCGCAGTATTTT; CDR3aa: CSAQGGHAQYF
abundance: once; j_gene: TRBJ2-2; d_gene: NA; v_gene: TRBV10-2; CDR3nt: TGCGCCAGCAGTGAGTCGTGGCAGGCCGATTACACCGGGGAGCTGTTTTTT; CDR3aa: CASSESWQADYTGELFF
abundance: NA; j_gene: TRBJ2-7; d_gene: TRBD2; v_gene: TRBV2; CDR3nt: TGTGCCAGCCGGGGGGACTTACTCGCCACCTACGAGCAGTACTTC; CDR3aa: CASRGDLLATYEQYF
abundance: NA; j_gene: TRBJ2-1; d_gene: NA; v_gene: TRBV6-1; CDR3nt: TGTGCCAGCATGAGCGCCTATCATCAGTTCTTC; CDR3aa: CASMSAYHQFF
abundance: NA; j_gene: TRBJ1-1; d_gene: TRBD1; v_gene: TRBV12-5; CDR3nt: TGTGCTAGTGGAAGCCCAGGGGGCGCCGGCACTGAAGCTTTCTTT; CDR3aa: CASGSPGGAGTEAFF